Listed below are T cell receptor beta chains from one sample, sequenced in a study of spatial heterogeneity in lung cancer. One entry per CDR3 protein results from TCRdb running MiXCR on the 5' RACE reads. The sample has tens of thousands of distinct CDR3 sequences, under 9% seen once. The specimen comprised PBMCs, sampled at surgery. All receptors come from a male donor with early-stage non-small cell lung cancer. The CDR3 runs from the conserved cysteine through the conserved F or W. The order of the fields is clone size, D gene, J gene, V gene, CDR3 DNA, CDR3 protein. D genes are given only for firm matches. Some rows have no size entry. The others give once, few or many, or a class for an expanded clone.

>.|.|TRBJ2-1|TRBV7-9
TGTGCCAGCAGCCACACGGACAGCCCGTACAATGAGCAGTTCTTC
CASSHTDSPYNEQFF
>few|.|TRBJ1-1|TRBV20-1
TGCAGTGCCATCATCAGGGTAGGGAACACTGAAGCTTTCTTT
CSAIIRVGNTEAFF
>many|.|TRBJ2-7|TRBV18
TGTGCCAGCTCACAAGGACCCGGTGGCGAGCAGTACTTC
CASSQGPGGEQYF
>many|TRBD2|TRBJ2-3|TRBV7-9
TGTGCCAGCAGCGAGATAGCGGGGGTCACAGATACGCAGTATTTT
CASSEIAGVTDTQYF
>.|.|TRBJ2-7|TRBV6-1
TGTGCCAGCAGTGACCGAGGGCCCTACGAGCAGTACTTC
CASSDRGPYEQYF
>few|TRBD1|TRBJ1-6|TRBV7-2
TGTGCCAGCAGCCCACTAGGACAGGGAGGATCCTATAATTCACCCCTCCACTTT
CASSPLGQGGSYNSPLHF
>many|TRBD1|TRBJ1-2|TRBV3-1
TGTGCCAGCAGCCCTGACAGGGTTAGCGGCTACACCTTC
CASSPDRVSGYTF
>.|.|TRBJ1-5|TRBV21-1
TGTGCCAGCAGCAACACCAGACAGAACTTTTCCTTCAATCAGCCCCAGCATTTT
CASSNTRQNFSFNQPQHF
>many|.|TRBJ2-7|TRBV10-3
TGTGCCATCAAGGACAGCTCGACCTACGAGCAGTACTTC
CAIKDSSTYEQYF
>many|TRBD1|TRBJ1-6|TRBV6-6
TGTGCCAGCAGTTCCAACGACAGGGAAGAGGGATCACCCCTCCACTTT
CASSSNDREEGSPLHF
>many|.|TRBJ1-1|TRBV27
TGTGCCAGCAGTCAAGTAACGACGGTGAACACTGAAGCTTTCTTT
CASSQVTTVNTEAFF
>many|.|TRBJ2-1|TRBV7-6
TGTGCCAGCAGCCCAAATAGTTACAATGAGCAGTTCTTC
CASSPNSYNEQFF
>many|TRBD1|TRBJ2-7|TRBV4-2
TGTGCCAGCAGCCAAGAAGACAGGGGAAACTACGAGCAGTACTTC
CASSQEDRGNYEQYF
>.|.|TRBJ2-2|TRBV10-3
TGTGCCATCAGTGTTAAAGGTGGAGTCACCGGGGAGCTGTTTTTT
CAISVKGGVTGELFF
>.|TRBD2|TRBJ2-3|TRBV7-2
TGTGCCAGCAGCTTAGTGGGTAGCGGGGGCCCAGATACGCAGTATTTT
CASSLVGSGGPDTQYF
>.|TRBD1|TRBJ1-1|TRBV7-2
TGTGCCAGCTCCATCAACAGGGGAACTGAAGCTTTCTTT
CASSINRGTEAFF
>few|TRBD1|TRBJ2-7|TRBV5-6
TGTGCCAGCAGCGAAGGACAGGGGCACTCCTACGAGCAGTACTTC
CASSEGQGHSYEQYF
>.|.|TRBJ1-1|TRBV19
TGTGCCAGTAAATCCTCCTCCCGACGTGGGAACACTGAAGCTTTCTTT
CASKSSSRRGNTEAFF
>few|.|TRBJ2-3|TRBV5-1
TGCGCCAGCAGCCTCCTGGGAGATAAAGATACGCAGTATTTT
CASSLLGDKDTQYF
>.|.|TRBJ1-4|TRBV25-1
TGTGCCAGCAGTGAATCTCAGAAGATGGGGGAAAAACTGTTTTTT
CASSESQKMGEKLFF
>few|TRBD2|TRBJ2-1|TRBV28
TGTGCCAGCAGGGGGACTAGATACTACAATGAGCAGTTCTTC
CASRGTRYYNEQFF
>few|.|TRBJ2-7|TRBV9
TGTGCCAGCAGCCCCCTCCCAGGGTCCTACGAGCAGTACTTC
CASSPLPGSYEQYF
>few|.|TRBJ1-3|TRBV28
TGTGCCAGCAGTTTCCGTCTGGGGGTATCTATCAACACCATATATTTT
CASSFRLGVSINTIYF
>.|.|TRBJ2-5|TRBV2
TGTGCCAGCAGGATGAACCCCGAAGAGACCCAGTACTTC
CASRMNPEETQYF
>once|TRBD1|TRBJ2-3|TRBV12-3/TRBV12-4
TGTGCCAGCAGTTTAAAAAGGGGGCCCACAGATACGCAGTATTTT
CASSLKRGPTDTQYF
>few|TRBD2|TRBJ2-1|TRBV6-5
TGTGCCAGCAGTTATGGTTTAGCGGGAGGCAATGAGCAGTTCTTC
CASSYGLAGGNEQFF
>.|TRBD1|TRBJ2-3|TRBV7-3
TGTGCCAGCAGCCCACAGGGACAGGCAGATACGCAGTATTTT
CASSPQGQADTQYF
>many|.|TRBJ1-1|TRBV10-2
TGCGCCAGCAGTCAGGTTAGGGGGAACACTGAAGCTTTCTTT
CASSQVRGNTEAFF
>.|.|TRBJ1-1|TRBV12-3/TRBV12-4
TGTGCCAGCAGTTTAGGGTACCCTGAAGCTTTCTTT
CASSLGYPEAFF
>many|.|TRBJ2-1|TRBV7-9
TGTGCCAGCAGCCTTCCCACCGGGACGGATCCTCTATTTAGCGCGGAGCAGTTCTTC
CASSLPTGTDPLFSAEQFF
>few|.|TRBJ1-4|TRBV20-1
TGCAGTGCTGCAACTAATGAAAAACTGTTTTTT
CSAATNEKLFF
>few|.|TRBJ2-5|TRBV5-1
TGCGCCAGCAGCTTGGTTGCCGGGGCGGGCGAGACCCAGTACTTC
CASSLVAGAGETQYF
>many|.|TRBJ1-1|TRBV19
TGTGCCAGTACCCGCGGACCTTTTCCGACTGAAGCTTTCTTT
CASTRGPFPTEAFF
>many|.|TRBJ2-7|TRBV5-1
TGCGCCAGCAGCCCTGGGGACACCTACGAGCAGTACTTC
CASSPGDTYEQYF
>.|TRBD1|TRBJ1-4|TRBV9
TGTGCCAGCAGCCCCCGGGACAGGGTGGATGAAAAACTGTTTTTT
CASSPRDRVDEKLFF
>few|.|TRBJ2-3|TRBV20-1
TGCAGTGCTAGAGCGGGGGCAGTAGATACGCAGTATTTT
CSARAGAVDTQYF
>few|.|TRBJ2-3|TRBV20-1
TGCAGTGCTAGAGATCGCTACCATAGCACAGATACGCAGTATTTT
CSARDRYHSTDTQYF
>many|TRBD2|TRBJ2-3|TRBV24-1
TGTGCCACCAGTGATACGGGGGGGCCCGCAGATACGCAGTATTTT
CATSDTGGPADTQYF
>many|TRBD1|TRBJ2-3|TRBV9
TGTGCCAGCAGCGTTCCGGGTGGTGGCCGGGACAGACTTACAGATACGCAGTATTTT
CASSVPGGGRDRLTDTQYF
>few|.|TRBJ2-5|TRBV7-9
TGTGCCAGCAGCCCAGGGTACCAAGAGACCCAGTACTTC
CASSPGYQETQYF
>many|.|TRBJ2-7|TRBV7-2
TGTGCCAGCAGCTCCTATAACGAGCAGTACTTC
CASSSYNEQYF
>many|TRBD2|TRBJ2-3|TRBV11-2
TGTGCCAGCAGCTTACAGGCGGGAGCCACAGATACGCAGTATTTT
CASSLQAGATDTQYF
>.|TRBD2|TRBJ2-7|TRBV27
TGTGCCAGCAGTTTATCGTACACGGGAGGTACGAGATCCTACGAGCAGTACTTC
CASSLSYTGGTRSYEQYF
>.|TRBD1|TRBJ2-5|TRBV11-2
TGTGCCAGCACCCCCGGGACAGAAAAAGAGACCCAGTACTTC
CASTPGTEKETQYF
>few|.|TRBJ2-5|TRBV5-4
TGTGCCAGCAGCTGGGGGGGCAGGCAAGAGACCCAGTACTTC
CASSWGGRQETQYF
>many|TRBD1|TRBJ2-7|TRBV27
TGTGCCAGCAGTGGGACAGGGCCCTACGAGCAGTACTTC
CASSGTGPYEQYF
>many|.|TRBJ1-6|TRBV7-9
TGTGCCAGCAGCCCACCAGGGGCCATGCATTCACCCCTCCACTTT
CASSPPGAMHSPLHF
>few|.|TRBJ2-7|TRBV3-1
TGTGCCAGCAGCCAAGGACTAGTGACAAGCGAGCAGTACTTC
CASSQGLVTSEQYF
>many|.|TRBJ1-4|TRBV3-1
TGTGCCAGCAGTCGAAGCCTGACCGGGACCCAAGATGGTGAAAAACTGTTTTTT
CASSRSLTGTQDGEKLFF
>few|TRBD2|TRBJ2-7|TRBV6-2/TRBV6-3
TGTGCCAGCAGACGGTCTAGCGGGGGATCCTACGAGCAGTACTTC
CASRRSSGGSYEQYF
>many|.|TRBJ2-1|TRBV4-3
TGCGCCAGCAGCCAGCGGACATATTCCTACAATGAGCAGTTCTTC
CASSQRTYSYNEQFF
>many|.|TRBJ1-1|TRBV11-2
TGTGCCAGCAGCTTAGTTTATACTGAAGCTTTCTTT
CASSLVYTEAFF